This T cell receptor (beta chain) is drawn from a study of blood T cell repertoires in COVID-19. TCRdb's copy holds only in-frame clones and misses some; the assay was immunoSEQ multiplex PCR. The sample yields about 210,000 clones, approximately 86% seen once. Clinical histories supplied by participants themselves formed the basis of cohort assignment. With 0 bases removed from V and 0 bases from J, the gap between germline ends came to 2 bases. CDR1 and CDR2 from the germline V gene are LGHDT and YNNKEL (reference sequence). There are 13 residues in the CDR3. This clonotype was sampled from a woman in her twenties or thirties who had been exposed to COVID-19. The chain is built from TRBV3-1 (or the pseudogene TRBV3-2) and TRBJ1-1; D is ambiguous. The source material was PBMCs or T cells enriched from blood (not recorded which). This CDR3 reads CASSQDMNTEAFF. The CDR3 DNA is TGTGCCAGCAGCCAAGACATGAACACTGAAGCTTTCTTT.